The clone carrying this T cell receptor (beta chain) was seen once. The sample is drawn from a study of TIL therapy for anti-PD-1-resistant metastatic lung cancer. The time point: pre-treatment sample, taken before nivolumab and TIL therapy. Sequencing used immunoSEQ v3. Repertoires were generated with immunoSEQ multiplex PCR, while TCRdb's copy carries only in-frame clones and drops some. The top ten clones hold 10% of a sample with under 15,000 clones, about 80% of them seen once. Looked up from germline, CDR1 is SGHTA and CDR2 is FQGNSA. There are 11 residues in the CDR3. The ends were cut back, 4 bases at V and 7 bases at J, with 7 bases in the middle.

The receptor was isolated from a person between 25 and 79 years old with non-small cell lung cancer. The sequencing here drew on blood, taken at baseline. The gene calls are TRBV7-2 and TRBJ1-1; D is unresolved. The CDR3 loop is CASSSTVEAFF. CDR3 sequence (DNA): TGTGCCAGCAGCTCCACGGTTGAAGCTTTCTTT.